Following are 18 T cell receptor beta chains from one sample sequenced in a study of graft-versus-host responses after intestinal transplantation. The data were produced by immunoSEQ multiplex PCR, yet TCRdb's version contains in-frame clones alone and is incomplete. The sample lists more than 65,000 clones, roughly nine tenths occurring once. Their cognate antigens are unknown. Sequenced here: unstimulated CD4+ T cells sorted from spleen or lymph node cells, sampled before intestinal transplant. Receptors originate from a human donor who received an intestinal transplant.

This chain uses TRBV6-1 with TRBJ1-2, with D possibly TRBD1 on 5 matching bases. There are 13 residues in the CDR3. Per the germline V gene, CDR1 is MNHNS and CDR2 is SASEGT. Trimming took off 3 bases at V and 4 bases at J, with 9 bases between the two ends. The CDR3 DNA follows: TGTGCCAGCAGTGACGACAGCCTCTATGGCTACACCTTC. Protein product: CASSDDSLYGYTF.

The chain has TRBV28 and TRBJ2-1; the D gene is possibly TRBD2 (5 bases). This CDR3 has 15 amino acids. V was trimmed by 2 bases and J by 0 bases, leaving 8 bases between them. CDR1 is MDHEN and CDR2 is SYDVKM in the germline V gene. The CDR3 reads CASSLVGASYNEQFF. In DNA, the CDR3 is TGTGCCAGCAGTTTAGTGGGAGCCTCCTACAATGAGCAGTTCTTC.

There are a few counts of this clone. The chain carries TRBV7-3 and TRBJ1-1; 7 bases align to TRBD1. V shed 5 bases and J 1 base; nucleotides not matched to a gene: 7. The germline gives CDR1 SGHTA, CDR2 FQGTGA. The CDR3 extends over 15 amino acids. The CDR3 spells CASSPSGQKNTEAFF. In DNA, the CDR3 is TGTGCCAGCAGCCCCTCGGGACAGAAGAACACTGAAGCTTTCTTT.

The chain employs TRBV6-1 and TRBJ1-1; 8 bases match TRBD1. Per the germline V gene, CDR1 is MNHNS and CDR2 is SASEGT. This CDR3 region has 14 residues. J was trimmed by 6 bases and V by 6 bases; bases with no gene match: 9. This chain's CDR3 is CASRPGTGAPEAFF. The DNA for the CDR3 is TGTGCCAGCAGACCGGGGACAGGCGCGCCTGAAGCTTTCTTT.

J is TRBJ1-1 and V is TRBV10-3, with D perhaps TRBD1 (5 bases). The length of the CDR3 is 14 residues. Trimming cost V 8 bases and J 3 bases, with 16 bases left between them. Per the germline V gene, CDR1 is ENHRY and CDR2 is SYGVKD. The CDR3: CAISIKGQDTEAFF. The CDR3 nucleotides read TGTGCCATCTCGATTAAGGGGCAGGACACTGAAGCTTTCTTT.

The rearrangement uses TRBV5-1 and TRBJ1-2, with 7 bases fitting TRBD1. The CDR3 spans 13 residues. The J segment lost 7 bases and the V segment lost 4 bases, leaving 7 bases of the junction unmatched. CDR1 is SGHRS and CDR2 is YFSETQ in the germline V gene. The CDR3 loop is CASSGQGDSGYTF. Here the CDR3 DNA reads TGCGCCAGCAGCGGCCAGGGGGATAGTGGCTACACCTTC. Based on the CDR3 plus reference TRBV5-1 and TRBJ1-2, the full variable domain is KAGVTQTPRYLIKTRGQQVTLSCSPISGHRSVSWYQQTPGQGLQFLFEYFSETQRNKGNFPGRFSGRQFSNSRSEMNVSTLELGDSALYLCASSGQGDSGYTFGSGTRLTVV.

The chain links TRBV9 to TRBJ2-1, with 8 bases matching TRBD2. This CDR3 has 17 residues. Trimming at V came to 4 bases and at J to 4 bases, leaving 13 bases not matched to a gene. Per the germline V gene, CDR1 is SGDLS and CDR2 is YYNGEE. The CDR3 is CASSKSPRGGPYNEQFF. In DNA, the CDR3 is TGTGCCAGCAGCAAATCACCACGGGGGGGGCCTTACAATGAGCAGTTCTTC.

The table lists this clone with a count of one. Here the CDR3 reads CASSWGQGTEAFF. In DNA, the CDR3 is TGTGCCAGCAGTTGGGGACAGGGCACTGAAGCTTTCTTT. The J gene is TRBJ1-1, the V gene TRBV6-5; 9 nucleotides line up with TRBD1. CDR1 and CDR2 (germline): MNHEY, SVGAGI. There are 13 residues in the CDR3. Trimming took 4 bases from V and 4 from J; bases not matched to a gene: 1.

This rearrangement joins TRBV5-1 to TRBJ2-6; 8 nucleotides align to TRBD2. The trim removed 2 bases at V and 4 bases at J, leaving 5 bases unmatched. Germline CDR1 SGHRS, CDR2 YFSETQ. This CDR3 comprises 16 residues. CDR3 sequence (DNA): TGCGCCAGCAGCTTAGCGGGGGTTGGGGGGGCCAACGTCCTGACTTTC. This sequence encodes CASSLAGVGGANVLTF. The full variable domain, rest sourced from reference TRBV5-1 and TRBJ2-6, is KAGVTQTPRYLIKTRGQQVTLSCSPISGHRSVSWYQQTPGQGLQFLFEYFSETQRNKGNFPGRFSGRQFSNSRSEMNVSTLELGDSALYLCASSLAGVGGANVLTFGAGSRLTVL.

The rearrangement uses TRBV30 and TRBJ1-2; possible D gene TRBD1, 5 bases. Germline values: CDR1 GTSNPN, CDR2 SVGIG (reference sequence). The CDR3 sequence is 12 residues long. Trimming shortened V by 7 bases and J by 2 bases, and 11 bases separated the two germline ends. The CDR3 DNA follows: TGTGCCTCTGGGGCAGGGAACTATGGCTACACCTTC. Translated: CASGAGNYGYTF.

The genes are TRBV28 and TRBJ1-2; 8 bases fit TRBD1. Trimming removed 4 bases from V and 2 bases from J; junction bases left unmatched: 9. The germline V gene has CDR1 MDHEN and CDR2 SYDVKM. The CDR3 contains 16 residues. In nucleotides, the CDR3 is TGTGCCAGCAGTTCCATCCGGGACAGGCGAAACTATGGCTACACCTTC. Residues: CASSSIRDRRNYGYTF.

This chain uses TRBV6-6 with TRBJ2-7; 13 nucleotides match TRBD2. CDR1 is MNHNY and CDR2 is SVGAGI in the germline V gene (reference sequence). This CDR3 comprises 15 residues. Unmatched junction bases numbered 3, after V lost 6 bases and J lost 1 base. CDR3 loop: CASRPGLAGSYEQYF. As DNA, the CDR3 is TGTGCCAGCAGACCGGGACTAGCGGGGTCCTACGAGCAGTACTTC.

The V gene is TRBV7-9, the J gene TRBJ1-2; possibly TRBD1 for D (6 bases). CDR3 size: 17 residues. The V and J ends lost 6 bases and 4 bases respectively, with 24 bases between them. CDR1 SEHNR and CDR2 FQNEAQ come from the germline V gene (reference sequence). The DNA for the CDR3 is TGTGCCAGCAGGTCCCACGGACAGACCCCCGACGGCTATGGCTACACCTTC. Amino acid sequence: CASRSHGQTPDGYGYTF.

The chain joins TRBV28 to TRBJ2-7, with no clear D. V was pared by 3 bases and J by 4 bases, with 10 bases between. This CDR3 comprises 13 residues. From germline, CDR1 is MDHEN and CDR2 SYDVKM. The CDR3 nucleotides read TGTGCCAGCAGTTTTGACTTTGATTACGAGCAGTACTTC. Protein sequence: CASSFDFDYEQYF.

This chain links TRBV2 with TRBJ2-3; perhaps TRBD1 as D (6 bases). The CDR3 extends over 12 amino acids. Germline assignment: CDR1 SNHLY and CDR2 FYNNEI. Trimming cost V 9 bases and J 7 bases, with 14 bases left between them. CDR3 sequence: CARGGDRNTQYF. Written as DNA, the CDR3 is TGTGCCAGAGGAGGAGACAGGAATACGCAGTATTTT.

This clone was counted only a few times. V usage is TRBV5-1 and J usage is TRBJ2-7; no firm D call. V lost 4 bases to trimming and J lost 0 bases, with 11 bases between them. This CDR3 is built from 14 residues. Per germline, CDR1 SGHRS and CDR2 YFSETQ. The CDR3 region has the DNA TGCGCCAGCAGCCTGAGTGAACGCTCCTACGAGCAGTACTTC. This gives the protein CASSLSERSYEQYF. Combining the CDR3 with reference TRBV5-1 and TRBJ2-7 gives the whole variable domain KAGVTQTPRYLIKTRGQQVTLSCSPISGHRSVSWYQQTPGQGLQFLFEYFSETQRNKGNFPGRFSGRQFSNSRSEMNVSTLELGDSALYLCASSLSERSYEQYFGPGTRLTVT.

In its sample, this clone was seen once. V gene TRBV5-8 combines with J gene TRBJ2-3; D remains unclear. CDR3 length: 14 residues. The V end was cut by 6 bases, the J end by 2 bases, with 13 bases between. Germline V gene lookup returns CDR1 SGHTS and CDR2 YDEGEE. The CDR3 nucleotides read TGTGCCAGCATTCCAGGCAGGATCACAGATACGCAGTATTTT. It encodes CASIPGRITDTQYF.

The V gene is TRBV11-2, the J gene TRBJ1-5, with D tentatively TRBD1 (6 bases). CDR3 length: 14 amino acids. Germline V gene data show CDR1 as SGHAT and CDR2 as FQNNGV. V was cut by 0 bases and J by 10 bases, with 13 bases left in between. The CDR3 protein is CASSLENRGGPQHF. CDR3 sequence (DNA): TGTGCCAGCAGCTTAGAAAACAGAGGGGGACCCCAGCATTTT.